This TCR beta chain was recorded in a study of cytomegalovirus exposure and HLA in healthy donors listed by TCRdb under 2017. Background on the whole study: The roughly 650 repertoires of the first cohort and the 120 validation repertoires were produced on the same platform, according to a later analysis. The study combined high-throughput TCR immunosequencing, statistical association of individual TCRs with disease status, and machine learning to predict cytomegalovirus infection status. A separate validation cohort of more than 100 different subjects was used in addition to the roughly 620-subject first cohort. The study aimed to test whether signatures of past pathogen exposure could be identified by cataloging public T cell receptors.

The donors belonged to the validation cohort of about 120 subjects, which was separate from the approximately 680-subject first cohort. At the junction V is shortened by 5 bases and J by 8 bases; bases outside the gene matches: 6. Reading the germline V gene gives CDR1 MRHNA and CDR2 SNTAGT. Counted from cysteine to phenylalanine, this CDR3 has 15 amino acids. The entry retains the CDR3 DNA only, 45 bases that are in frame from base 1. What the authors observed across the whole study: In the study, about 150 TCR beta chains were listed as associated with cytomegalovirus. Most TCR sequences were observed very rarely across donors, whereas some public TCRs were present in many individuals. The validation cohort had no HLA typing available for a later analysis, so co-occurrence within that cohort was assessed over all 120 or so repertoires. It was suggested by the authors that the approach could potentially be generalized to other disease states and immunological phenotypes. In both the original and validation cohorts, the classifier was reported to diagnose cytomegalovirus status with high specificity and sensitivity. A later analysis found that TCRs clustered in the first cohort also tended to co-occur in the 95 to 150 validation repertoires, with approximately 93% of cluster scores above 0. A few of the identified cytomegalovirus-associated TCR beta chains were confirmed in vitro to be specific for cytomegalovirus antigens.

Libraries were made using the immunoSEQ multiplex PCR assay. The authors processed their data as follows. A statistical classification framework was developed to diagnose cytomegalovirus status using the catalog of TCR beta chain sequences. Not all clones reach the TCRdb copy of this immuneACCESS table, which keeps in-frame sequences only. Checked studies attribute under half of the gap to unresolved V genes and leave the rest unexplained. The V and J calls and clone size were taken over from that table, and D and trimming were inferred from the DNA. The sample profile shows roughly 75,000 clones; approximately 93% of them were found once. The top ten clones comprise around 2.1% of the sample. This clone appeared once. This clone's antigen is unknown. Nothing much larger sits one base from this clone, and base qualities are not available.

The sequenced sample consisted of PBMCs. This chain joins TRBV6-4 to TRBJ2-1; the central 13 bases match TRBD2. The sequence was obtained from a woman younger than 35 in good health and CMV-seronegative. CDR3 reads: CASSTGTSGDDEQFF. The DNA sequence follows: TGTGCCAGCAGTACCGGGACTAGCGGGGACGATGAGCAGTTCTTC.